This passage covers 8 T cell receptor beta chains from one sample sequenced in a study of CD8+CD57+ T cells in acquired aplastic anemia. Both TCR beta VDJ combination and CDR3 sequence profiling were carried out. Genomic DNA was the template for this profiling. TCRdb called the reads again in MiXCR, with one record for every CDR3 protein. This table has roughly 300,000 distinct CDR3 sequences, 50% to 70% appearing once. The sequenced sample consisted of sorted CD4+, CD8+, or CD8+CD57+ T cells (not recorded which) from PBMCs. The source is a human donor with severe aplastic anemia or a healthy control (not recorded which).

Comment on this clonotype: At one boundary the junction diverges from the germline segment, which might be a read error. The chain links TRBV7-9 to TRBJ2-7, with D maybe TRBD2 (5 bases). Per germline, CDR1 SEHNR and CDR2 FQNEAQ (reference sequence). The CDR3 totals 16 residues. The CDR3 here is CASSQDRTIPSGEQYF. In nucleotides, the CDR3 is TGCGCCAGCAGCCAGGACCGAACTATACCGTCGGGGGAGCAGTACTTC.

This sequence joins TRBV6-5 and TRBJ2-7; 10 bases match TRBD2. Germline CDR1 is MNHEY and CDR2 is SVGAGI. With 6 bases clipped from V and 3 bases from J, the junction kept 2 bases outside the gene matches. There are 13 residues in the CDR3. The CDR3 DNA is TGTGCCAGCAGACTAGCGGGAAACTACGAGCAGTACTTC. Residues: CASRLAGNYEQYF.

A remark on this clonotype: A junction end diverges from the germline sequence, so it may reflect a read error. V is TRBV5-1 and J is TRBJ2-7; D remains unclear. The CDR3 sequence is 13 residues long. CDR1 SGHRS and CDR2 YFSETQ come from the germline V gene. CDR3 protein: CASSLDSVYDQYF. CDR3 in DNA: TGCGCCAGCAGCTTGGACAGCGTCTACGATCAGTACTTC.

V and J are TRBV9 and TRBJ1-6; 9 positions agree with TRBD1. The CDR3 runs 15 residues. Germline loops: CDR1 SGDLS, CDR2 YYNGEE. The V segment lost 4 bases and the J segment 7 bases; nucleotides outside the gene matches: 6. The CDR3 DNA is TGTGCCAGCAGCTTCCTCGGACAGGGGAATTCACCCCTCCACTTT. Its protein product is CASSFLGQGNSPLHF.

The V gene is TRBV5-1, the J gene TRBJ1-2; 9 bases align to TRBD1. Germline V CDR1 and CDR2: SGHRS, YFSETQ. This CDR3 spans 13 amino acids. V lost 3 bases, J lost 8 bases, and 5 bases stayed unmatched. The DNA of the CDR3 is TGCGCCAGCAGCTCTTCCGGGACAGGGGGCTACACCTTC. Translating gives CASSSSGTGGYTF.

This clonotype was counted at least ten times. The chain is built from TRBV27 and TRBJ1-2; TRBD1 matches 7 bases. J gave up 6 bases and V 5 bases, and 3 bases lay outside the gene matches. Germline CDR1 MNHEY, CDR2 SMNVEV (reference sequence). The CDR3 totals 12 residues. The CDR3 region has the DNA TGTGCCAGCAGTCGACAGGGACATGGCTACACCTTC. Translating gives CASSRQGHGYTF.

This chain joins TRBV12-3 or TRBV12-4 and TRBJ2-5; D may be TRBD1 (6 bases). This CDR3 spans 16 amino acids. V lost 1 base and J lost 4, with 16 bases in between. As DNA, the CDR3 is TGTGCCAGCAGTTTAGGACTAAAGGGGGAAGGAGAGACCCAGTACTTC. Protein sequence: CASSLGLKGEGETQYF.

In its sample, this clonotype was seen many times. V usage is TRBV7-9 and J usage is TRBJ2-7, with 9 bases lining up with TRBD1. J gave up 0 bases and V 1 base, and 1 base lay outside the gene matches. Germline values: CDR1 SEHNR, CDR2 FQNEAQ (reference sequence). The CDR3 covers 15 residues. In DNA form, the CDR3 reads TGTGCCAGCAGCTTAGGGGGACAGGGCTCCTACGAGCAGTACTTC. This translates into CASSLGGQGSYEQYF.